Each of the 29 T cell receptor beta chains below was sequenced from the same sample in a study of blood T cell repertoires in COVID-19. Some clones are missing from TCRdb's copy, which holds only in-frame ones; the method was immunoSEQ multiplex PCR. Of about 150,000 clones listed, about 85% are singletons. The specimen was peripheral blood. The receptor set was obtained from a woman aged 40 to 50 with active or convalescent COVID-19.

This rearrangement joins TRBV5-1 to TRBJ1-1; 7 nucleotides agree with TRBD1. Germline V CDR1 and CDR2: SGHRS, YFSETQ. The CDR3 covers 16 residues. After removal of 0 bases from V and 2 bases from J, the junction contained 7 bases not matched to a gene. This CDR3 reads CASSLAGTAYNTEAFF. The CDR3 DNA sequence: TGCGCCAGCAGCTTGGCCGGGACAGCCTACAACACTGAAGCTTTCTTT.

The rearrangement uses TRBV5-4 and TRBJ2-5, with TRBD2 matching over 14 bases. Germline V gene data show CDR1 as SGHNT and CDR2 as YYREEE (reference sequence). This CDR3 spans 17 amino acids. Trimming at V came to 0 bases and at J to 5 bases, leaving 6 bases not matched to a gene. CDR3 coding DNA: TGTGCCAGCAGCTTGGAATCGGGACTAGCGGGGGCGGAGACCCAGTACTTC. Residues: CASSLESGLAGAETQYF.

This sequence joins TRBV12-3 or TRBV12-4 and TRBJ2-5, with 7 bases aligning to TRBD1. Trimming took 5 bases from V and 5 from J; bases not matched to a gene: 5. The CDR3 spans 13 residues. The chain's CDR3 is CASSRQGRETQYF. The CDR3 region has the DNA TGTGCCAGCAGTCGACAGGGTCGGGAGACCCAGTACTTC.

The rearrangement uses TRBV7-9 and TRBJ2-5; TRBD1 agrees at 7 bases. CDR1 is SEHNR and CDR2 is FQNEAQ in the germline V gene (reference sequence). CDR3 length: 12 residues. Trimming took 9 bases from V and 2 from J; bases not matched to a gene: 3. The chain's CDR3 is CASRGQQETQYF. Written as DNA, the CDR3 is TGTGCCAGTCGGGGACAGCAAGAGACCCAGTACTTC.

The chain couples TRBV9 to TRBJ2-1; 7 bases agree with TRBD2. Germline V lookup: CDR1 SGDLS, CDR2 YYNGEE. This CDR3 is 16 amino acids long. Trimming cost V 4 bases and J 8 bases; bases outside gene matches: 15. The CDR3 DNA follows: TGTGCCAGCAGCCTAAGCAGGGACCAAAGCGGGGATGAGCAGTTCTTC. It codes for CASSLSRDQSGDEQFF.

The chain employs TRBV7-2 and TRBJ1-2; the match to TRBD1 covers 9 bases. The CDR3 sequence is 14 residues long. V shed 4 bases and J 8 bases; nucleotides not matched to a gene: 8. Germline loops: CDR1 SGHTA, CDR2 FQGNSA. In nucleotides, the CDR3 is TGTGCCAGCAGCTGGGACAGGGTGGATGGGGGCTACACCTTC. Amino acids: CASSWDRVDGGYTF.

This rearrangement joins TRBV5-1 to TRBJ1-1, with D perhaps matching TRBD1 (6 bases). CDR1 SGHRS and CDR2 YFSETQ come from the germline V gene. V lost 0 bases to trimming and J lost 4 bases, with 13 bases between them. The CDR3 covers 15 residues. DNA of the CDR3: TGCGCCAGCAGCTTGGACCCACAGGGAGTCACTGAAGCTTTCTTT. Its protein product is CASSLDPQGVTEAFF.

The V gene is TRBV28, the J gene TRBJ2-3; 11 bases are shared with TRBD2. Unmatched junction bases numbered 17, after V lost 4 bases and J lost 2 bases. Germline CDR1 reads MDHEN; CDR2 reads SYDVKM. This CDR3 contains 20 residues. CDR3 nucleotides: TGTGCCAGCAGTTACCCCCCCCCGTGGATACTAGCGGGAGACACAGATACGCAGTATTTT. This sequence encodes CASSYPPPWILAGDTDTQYF. Full variable domain (missing parts from reference TRBV28 and TRBJ2-3): DVKVTQSSRYLVKRTGEKVFLECVQDMDHENMFWYRQDPGLGLRLIYFSYDVKMKEKGDIPEGYSVSREKKERFSLILESASTNQTSMYLCASSYPPPWILAGDTDTQYFGPGTRLTVL.

This clone was observed a few times. This chain joins TRBV4-1 and TRBJ2-1; 9 positions match TRBD2. CDR1 and CDR2 (germline): MGHRA, YSYEKL. The CDR3 extends over 18 amino acids. V was clipped by 0 bases and J by 6 bases; unmatched bases: 12. The CDR3 nucleotides are TGCGCCAGCAGCCAAGATCGAGGCGGGAGGGTTAGAAGCAATGAGCAGTTCTTC. It encodes CASSQDRGGRVRSNEQFF.

The chain has TRBV19 and TRBJ1-5, with TRBD1 matching 9 bases. Trimming took 5 bases from V and 5 from J; bases not matched to a gene: 4. Germline lookup yields CDR1 LNHDA and CDR2 SQIVND (reference sequence). The CDR3 loop spans 14 amino acids. The CDR3 loop is CASSARTGDQPQHF. Written as DNA, the CDR3 is TGTGCCAGTAGTGCCCGGACAGGGGATCAGCCCCAGCATTTT.

This clone has just a few counts. The V call is TRBV5-8, the J call TRBJ1-3; perhaps TRBD1 as D (6 bases). The V gene's germline CDR1 is SGHTS and CDR2 YDEGEE. V dropped 2 bases and J dropped 7 bases, with 16 bases sitting between them. This CDR3 is built from 15 residues. As DNA, the CDR3 is TGTGCCAGCAGCTTCTATCAGGCAGGGGAGAACACCATATATTTT. Protein sequence: CASSFYQAGENTIYF.

The chain's CDR3 is CASSYTQAGVRETQYF. CDR3 nucleotide sequence: TGTGCCAGCAGTTACACCCAAGCGGGAGTCAGAGAGACCCAGTACTTC. The rearrangement joins TRBV6-2 or TRBV6-3 to TRBJ2-5; TRBD2 agrees at 8 bases. Germline CDR1 MNHEY, CDR2 SVGEGT. With V trimmed by 2 bases and J by 4 bases, 9 bases remained unmatched. This CDR3 has 16 amino acids.

V and J are TRBV28 and TRBJ1-5; D unresolved. V lost 7 bases and J lost 6, with 16 bases in between. This CDR3 spans 14 amino acids. Germline CDR1 MDHEN, CDR2 SYDVKM. In DNA, the CDR3 is TGTGCCAGCACCTCGGACGGGATAGTTCAGCCCCAGCATTTT. This translates into CASTSDGIVQPQHF.

The chain is built from TRBV9 and TRBJ2-1; TRBD2 matches at 7 bases. The trim removed 0 bases at V and 0 bases at J, leaving 3 bases unmatched. Germline assignment: CDR1 SGDLS and CDR2 YYNGEE. This CDR3 has 16 residues. The CDR3: CASSVGEGFSYNEQFF. The DNA of the CDR3 is TGTGCCAGCAGCGTAGGGGAGGGGTTCTCCTACAATGAGCAGTTCTTC. Based on the CDR3 plus reference TRBV9 and TRBJ2-1, the full variable domain is DSGVTQTPKHLITATGQRVTLRCSPRSGDLSVYWYQQSLDQGLQFLIQYYNGEERAKGNILERFSAQQFPDLHSELNLSSLELGDSALYFCASSVGEGFSYNEQFFGPGTRLTVL.

This clone has just one count. The same CDR3 is also encoded by other DNA sequences in this sample. V is TRBV6-5 and J is TRBJ2-5; the D gene is possibly TRBD1 (6 bases). V was shortened by 1 base and J by 2 bases, with 8 bases between the two germline ends. Germline CDR1 reads MNHEY; CDR2 reads SVGAGI. The CDR3 runs to 14 residues. The CDR3 sequence is CASSYLGGQETQYF. The CDR3 DNA sequence: TGTGCCAGCAGTTACTTAGGGGGTCAAGAGACCCAGTACTTC.

The V and J genes are TRBV28 and TRBJ2-1, with D possibly TRBD2 on 6 matching bases. Germline V gene lookup returns CDR1 MDHEN and CDR2 SYDVKM. The CDR3 totals 16 residues. Between the trimmed V and J ends, which lost 6 bases and 2 bases, there was a span of 17 bases. This CDR3 is CASSLGRTGPYNEQFF. Written as DNA, the CDR3 is TGTGCCAGCAGCCTGGGGAGGACCGGCCCCTACAATGAGCAGTTCTTC.

The chain is built from TRBV13 and TRBJ1-6; 8 bases agree with TRBD1. The junction had 2 bases not matched to a gene; V was cut back by 3 bases and J by 7 bases. This CDR3 region has 14 residues. Looked up from germline, CDR1 is PRHDT and CDR2 is FYEKMQ (reference sequence). The DNA of the CDR3 is TGTGCCAGCAGCTTGGGACAGGTGAATTCACCCCTCCACTTT. It codes for CASSLGQVNSPLHF.

The V and J genes are TRBV29-1 and TRBJ1-5; D not certain. V gave up 3 bases and J gave up 7 bases, with 13 bases separating them. CDR1 and CDR2 from the germline V gene are SQVTM and ANQGSEA. The CDR3 consists of 13 residues. CDR3 protein: CSVDSGLGQPQHF. The CDR3 DNA follows: TGCAGCGTTGATTCGGGGTTAGGGCAGCCCCAGCATTTT.

This clone was observed a few times. The rearrangement links TRBV18 to TRBJ2-3; the D is unclear. V gave up 4 bases and J gave up 0 bases, with 8 bases separating them. The CDR3 has 14 residues. Germline-derived CDR1 and CDR2 are KGHSH and LQKENI. This chain's CDR3 is CASSLAFSTDTQYF. The DNA for the CDR3 is TGTGCCAGCTCACTGGCTTTTAGCACAGATACGCAGTATTTT.

V and J are TRBV6-5 and TRBJ2-3, with TRBD1 as a possible D gene (7 bases). V was shortened by 4 bases and J by 8 bases, with 13 bases between the two germline ends. CDR3 length equals 13 residues. Germline CDR1 is MNHEY and CDR2 is SVGAGI. The CDR3 spells CASSSTQGGTQYF. Written as DNA, the CDR3 is TGTGCCAGCAGTTCCACCCAGGGGGGTACGCAGTATTTT.

CDR3 protein: CASTSPGESINSPLHF. The CDR3 DNA is TGTGCCAGCACCTCCCCGGGAGAATCTATAAACTCACCCCTCCACTTT. The rearrangement links TRBV28 to TRBJ1-6; no clear D. CDR1 is MDHEN, CDR2 SYDVKM, per germline. V lost 7 bases, J lost 10 bases, and 23 bases lay in between. The length of the CDR3 is 16 residues. Drawing the rest from reference TRBV28 and TRBJ1-6, the complete variable domain is DVKVTQSSRYLVKRTGEKVFLECVQDMDHENMFWYRQDPGLGLRLIYFSYDVKMKEKGDIPEGYSVSREKKERFSLILESASTNQTSMYLCASTSPGESINSPLHFGNGTRLTVT.

V and J are TRBV5-1 and TRBJ2-3; D perhaps matches TRBD2 (5 bases). There are 15 residues in the CDR3. In germline, CDR1 is SGHRS, CDR2 YFSETQ. V lost 0 bases and J lost 0, with 8 bases in between. CDR3 loop: CASSLGTQSTDTQYF. The CDR3 region has the DNA TGCGCCAGCAGCTTGGGGACTCAGAGCACAGATACGCAGTATTTT. The full variable domain, rest sourced from reference TRBV5-1 and TRBJ2-3, is KAGVTQTPRYLIKTRGQQVTLSCSPISGHRSVSWYQQTPGQGLQFLFEYFSETQRNKGNFPGRFSGRQFSNSRSEMNVSTLELGDSALYLCASSLGTQSTDTQYFGPGTRLTVL.

This rearrangement joins TRBV10-3 to TRBJ1-1, with 11 bases lining up with TRBD1. Germline V lookup: CDR1 ENHRY, CDR2 SYGVKD. CDR3 length: 14 amino acids. With V trimmed by 8 bases and J by 5 bases, 7 bases remained unmatched. The CDR3 loop is CAIRGQGARTEAFF. DNA of the CDR3: TGTGCCATCCGCGGACAGGGGGCGAGGACTGAAGCTTTCTTT.

The chain combines TRBV9 with TRBJ2-5, with 7 bases that match TRBD1. This CDR3 region has 13 residues. The junction had 2 bases not matched to a gene; V was cut back by 4 bases and J by 2 bases. Germline CDR1 and CDR2: SGDLS and YYNGEE. The CDR3 DNA reads TGTGCCAGCAGCTGGACAGGTCAAGAGACCCAGTACTTC. This codes for CASSWTGQETQYF.

The chain links TRBV19 to TRBJ2-7; TRBD1 aligns across 7 bases. The CDR3 totals 12 residues. CDR1 is LNHDA and CDR2 is SQIVND in the germline V gene (reference sequence). After removal of 4 bases from V and 10 bases from J, the junction contained 7 bases not matched to a gene. CDR3 sequence reads: CASSSRQGTQYF. The CDR3 DNA is TGTGCCAGTAGTAGCCGACAGGGTACTCAGTACTTC.

CDR3 sequence reads: CASRKEAGNTIYF. The CDR3 DNA is TGTGCCAGCAGGAAAGAGGCTGGAAACACCATATATTTT. V gene TRBV7-2 combines with J gene TRBJ1-3; D gene uncertain. There are 13 residues in the CDR3. Germline CDR1 is SGHTA and CDR2 is FQGNSA. The ends were cut back, 6 bases at V and 2 bases at J, with 8 bases in the middle.

The V gene is TRBV30, the J gene TRBJ1-4; D is undetermined. From germline, CDR1 is GTSNPN and CDR2 SVGIG (reference sequence). Trimming removed 6 bases from V and 0 bases from J, with 23 bases in between. The CDR3 sequence is 18 residues long. This CDR3 is CACLYFAGSRTTNEKLFF. DNA for the CDR3: TGTGCCTGCCTATACTTCGCGGGCAGTCGTACAACTAATGAAAAACTGTTTTTT. Combining the CDR3 with reference TRBV30 and TRBJ1-4 gives the whole variable domain SQTIHQWPATLVQPVGSPLSLECTVEGTSNPNLYWYRQAAGRGLQLLFYSVGIGQISSEVPQNLSASRPQDRQFILSSKKLLLSDSGFYLCACLYFAGSRTTNEKLFFGSGTQLSVL.

This chain uses TRBV10-1 with TRBJ2-7; tentatively, D is TRBD1 (5 bases). From germline, CDR1 is WNHNN and CDR2 SYGVQD (reference sequence). This CDR3 region has 14 residues. The germline V and J ends were trimmed by 4 bases and 2 bases, with 12 bases remaining between them. CDR3 DNA sequence: TGCGCCAGCAGTGCTCCAGGGTTGCCCTACGAGCAGTACTTC. As protein: CASSAPGLPYEQYF.

This clone was seen a single time. The chain has TRBV27 and TRBJ2-3, with 10 nucleotides matching TRBD2. The CDR3 is 15 residues long. CDR1 and CDR2 from the germline V gene are MNHEY and SMNVEV (reference sequence). Losses at the gene ends were 4 bases for V and 1 base for J; bases not matched to a gene: 2. The DNA of the CDR3 is TGTGCCAGCAGTTGGCTAGCGGGGGGCACAGATACGCAGTATTTT. It codes for CASSWLAGGTDTQYF.